This T cell receptor beta chain was documented in a study of cytotoxic CD8 clonotypes in ibrutinib-treated CLL. Study information: By median around 66 months, 12 had progressed and some 14 stayed remitted; responses had been 2 complete and approximately 24 partial. Overall study results and limits: Once treatment began, public clonotypes, which were uncommon, contracted or stayed stable. Clonality climbed at ibrutinib response, then dropped toward baseline at progression.

Only a few counts were recorded for this clone. Its antigen remains unknown. Profiling relied on immunoSEQ multiplex PCR, and the TCRdb table lists in-frame clones only, not all of them. The sample gives roughly 51,000 clones, around half of which show up once; approximately 29% is in the top ten. Investigators sourced 1.5 to 2 micrograms of genomic DNA from cryopreserved PBMCs for TCR beta libraries. The TCR originated in a human donor with chronic lymphocytic leukemia. Sequenced material: PBMCs, taken after 12 months of ibrutinib treatment.

CDR3 amino acids: CSVLANEQFF. The CDR3 DNA reads TGCAGCGTTCTAGCGAATGAGCAGTTCTTC. The rearrangement links TRBV29-1 to TRBJ2-1, with a possible D match to TRBD2 (6 bases). Germline lookup yields CDR1 SQVTM and CDR2 ANQGSEA. With 5 bases removed from V and 7 bases from J, the gap between germline ends came to 6 bases. CDR3 length equals 10 residues.